Detailed here is one TCR beta chain. These data are taken from a study of CD8 T cells in Susac syndrome. CDR1 and CDR2 from the germline V gene are LGHDT and YNNKEL (reference sequence). The CDR3 runs to 14 residues. V was shortened by 1 base and J by 6 bases, with 10 bases between the two germline ends. When the RNA was reverse transcribed, random hexamers were used with an input of 0.5 to 1 ug. TCRdb passed the immunoSEQ multiplex PCR reads through MiXCR, listing each CDR3 protein once. Among about 180,000 distinct CDR3 sequences listed, under 95% were seen once. The V gene is TRBV3-1, the J gene TRBJ1-5; D possibly corresponds to TRBD1 (5 bases). The source is a human donor with multiple sclerosis. The material sequenced was CD4+ T cells from PBMCs. The CDR3: CASSQGQGAQPQHF. Written as DNA, the CDR3 is TGTGCCAGCAGCCAAGGGCAGGGCGCTCAGCCCCAGCATTTT.